This TCR beta chain was sequenced during a study of cytomegalovirus exposure and HLA in healthy donors. Study outcomes and limitations: The authors listed 164 TCR beta chains as cytomegalovirus-associated. The authors confirmed in vitro that a few CMV-associated chains were specific for CMV antigens. High sensitivity and specificity were reportedly achieved when the classifier diagnosed cytomegalovirus status.

The data were produced by immunoSEQ multiplex PCR, yet TCRdb's version contains in-frame clones alone and is incomplete. The sample holds roughly 200,000 clones, more than 65% seen once. In regard to this clone: Its antigen is not known.

It was the approximately 110-subject validation cohort, separate from the approximately 700-subject first cohort, to which the donors belonged. The specimen was PBMCs. This TCR was sampled from a woman younger than 30 in good health and CMV-seropositive.

The CDR3 DNA is TGCGCCAGCAGCTTAACAGGGTTGCGCACAGATACGCAGTATTTT. Amino acids: CASSLTGLRTDTQYF. This sequence joins TRBV5-1 and TRBJ2-3, with D perhaps TRBD1 (6 bases). Germline values: CDR1 SGHRS, CDR2 YFSETQ. V gave up 2 bases and J gave up 1 base, with 11 bases separating them. CDR3 length: 15 residues.